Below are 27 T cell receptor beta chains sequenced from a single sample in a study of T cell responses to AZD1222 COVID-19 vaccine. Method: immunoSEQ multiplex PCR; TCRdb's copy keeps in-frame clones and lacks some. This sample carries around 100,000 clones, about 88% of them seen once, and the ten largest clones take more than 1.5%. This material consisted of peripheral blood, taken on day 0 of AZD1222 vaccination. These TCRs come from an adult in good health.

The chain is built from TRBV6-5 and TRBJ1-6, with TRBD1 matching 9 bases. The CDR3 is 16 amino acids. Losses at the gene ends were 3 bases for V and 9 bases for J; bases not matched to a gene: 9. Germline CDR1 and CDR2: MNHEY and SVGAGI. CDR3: CASSYSGQGVVSPLHF. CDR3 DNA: TGTGCCAGCAGTTATTCGGGACAGGGAGTAGTTTCACCCCTCCACTTT.

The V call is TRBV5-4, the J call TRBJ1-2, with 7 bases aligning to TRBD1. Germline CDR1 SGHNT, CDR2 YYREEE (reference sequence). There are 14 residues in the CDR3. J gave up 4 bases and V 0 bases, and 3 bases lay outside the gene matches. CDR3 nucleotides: TGTGCCAGCAGCTTGGCGGGACAGAGCTATGGCTACACCTTC. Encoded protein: CASSLAGQSYGYTF. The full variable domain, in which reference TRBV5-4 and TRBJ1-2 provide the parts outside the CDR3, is ETGVTQSPTHLIKTRGQQVTLRCSSQSGHNTVSWYQQALGQGPQFIFQYYREEENGRGNFPPRFSGLQFPNYSSELNVNALELDDSALYLCASSLAGQSYGYTFGSGTRLTVV.

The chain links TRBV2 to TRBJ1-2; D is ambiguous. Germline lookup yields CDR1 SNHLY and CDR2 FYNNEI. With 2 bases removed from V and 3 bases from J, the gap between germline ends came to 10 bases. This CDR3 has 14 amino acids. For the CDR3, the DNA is TGTGCCAGCAGTGAAAGAGAGCGAGACTATGGCTACACCTTC. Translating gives CASSERERDYGYTF.

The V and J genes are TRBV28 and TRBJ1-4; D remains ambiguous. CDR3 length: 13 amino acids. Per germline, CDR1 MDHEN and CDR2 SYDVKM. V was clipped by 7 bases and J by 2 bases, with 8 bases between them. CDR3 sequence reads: CASIRATNEKLFF. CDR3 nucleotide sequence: TGTGCCAGCATAAGGGCGACTAATGAAAAACTGTTTTTT. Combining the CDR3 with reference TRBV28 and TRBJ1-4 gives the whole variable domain DVKVTQSSRYLVKRTGEKVFLECVQDMDHENMFWYRQDPGLGLRLIYFSYDVKMKEKGDIPEGYSVSREKKERFSLILESASTNQTSMYLCASIRATNEKLFFGSGTQLSVL.

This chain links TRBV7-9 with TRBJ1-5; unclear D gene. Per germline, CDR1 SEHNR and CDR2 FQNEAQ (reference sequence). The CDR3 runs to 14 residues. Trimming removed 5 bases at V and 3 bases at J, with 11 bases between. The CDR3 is CASSHGSFNQPQHF. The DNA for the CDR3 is TGTGCCAGCAGCCATGGGAGTTTCAATCAGCCCCAGCATTTT.

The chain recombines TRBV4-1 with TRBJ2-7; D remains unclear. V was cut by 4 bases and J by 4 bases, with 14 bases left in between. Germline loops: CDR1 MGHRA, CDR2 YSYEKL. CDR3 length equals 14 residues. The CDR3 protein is CASSPTDLLYEQYF. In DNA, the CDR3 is TGCGCCAGCAGCCCGACCGACTTGTTATACGAGCAGTACTTC.

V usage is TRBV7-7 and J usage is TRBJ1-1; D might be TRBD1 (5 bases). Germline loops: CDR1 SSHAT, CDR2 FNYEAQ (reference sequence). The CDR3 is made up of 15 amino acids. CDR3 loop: CASGGRRRMNTEAFF. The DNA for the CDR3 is TGTGCTAGCGGGGGAAGGCGAAGGATGAACACTGAAGCTTTCTTT.

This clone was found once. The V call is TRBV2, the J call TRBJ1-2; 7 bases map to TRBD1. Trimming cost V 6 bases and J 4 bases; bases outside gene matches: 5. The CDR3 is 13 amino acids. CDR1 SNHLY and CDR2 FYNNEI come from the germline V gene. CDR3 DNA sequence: TGTGCCAGCAGCGCAGGGACAGCCTATGGCTACACCTTC. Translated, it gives CASSAGTAYGYTF. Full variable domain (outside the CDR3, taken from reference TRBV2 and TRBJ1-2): EPEVTQTPSHQVTQMGQEVILRCVPISNHLYFYWYRQILGQKVEFLVSFYNNEISEKSEIFDDQFSVERPDGSNFTLKIRSTKLEDSAMYFCASSAGTAYGYTFGSGTRLTVV.

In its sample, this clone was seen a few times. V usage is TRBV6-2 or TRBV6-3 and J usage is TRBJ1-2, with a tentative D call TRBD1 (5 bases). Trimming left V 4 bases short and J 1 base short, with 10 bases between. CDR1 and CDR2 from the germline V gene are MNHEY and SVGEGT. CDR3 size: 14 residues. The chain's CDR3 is CASSWPGNNYGYTF. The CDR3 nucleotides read TGTGCCAGCAGTTGGCCAGGGAATAACTATGGCTACACCTTC.

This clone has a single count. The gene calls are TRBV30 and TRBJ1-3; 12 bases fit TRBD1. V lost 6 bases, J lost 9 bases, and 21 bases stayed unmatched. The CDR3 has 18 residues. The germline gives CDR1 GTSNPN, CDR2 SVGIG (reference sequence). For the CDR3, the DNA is TGTGCCTGCCACTCTGCCGGGACAGGGGGCCTCTCTGGCGGCACCATATATTTT. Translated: CACHSAGTGGLSGGTIYF.

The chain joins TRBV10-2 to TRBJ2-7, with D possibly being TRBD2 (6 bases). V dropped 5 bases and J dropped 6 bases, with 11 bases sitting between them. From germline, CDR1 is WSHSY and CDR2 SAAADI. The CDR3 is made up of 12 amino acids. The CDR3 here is CASSQAGIEQYF. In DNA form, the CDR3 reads TGCGCCAGCAGTCAGGCGGGAATCGAGCAGTACTTC.

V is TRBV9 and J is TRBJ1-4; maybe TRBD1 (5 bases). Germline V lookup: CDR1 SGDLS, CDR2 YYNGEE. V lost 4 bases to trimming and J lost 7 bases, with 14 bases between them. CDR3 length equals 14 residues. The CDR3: CASSTGPGGEKLFF. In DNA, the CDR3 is TGTGCCAGCAGCACCGGCCCGGGGGGTGAAAAACTGTTTTTT.

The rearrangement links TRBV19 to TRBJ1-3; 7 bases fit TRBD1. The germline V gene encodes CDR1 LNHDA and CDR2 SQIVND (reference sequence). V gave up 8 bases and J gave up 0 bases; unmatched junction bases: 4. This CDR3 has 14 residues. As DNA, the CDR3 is TGTGCCAGTTCTGGGACAGCCTCTGGAAACACCATATATTTT. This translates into CASSGTASGNTIYF.

CDR3 DNA: TGCGCCAGCAGCCATCCCCCGGTAGGCCAGCCCCAGCATTTT. It encodes CASSHPPVGQPQHF. V usage is TRBV4-1 and J usage is TRBJ1-5; no definite D call. V was pared by 3 bases and J by 7 bases, with 13 bases between. The germline V gene has CDR1 MGHRA and CDR2 YSYEKL. The CDR3 is 14 amino acids.

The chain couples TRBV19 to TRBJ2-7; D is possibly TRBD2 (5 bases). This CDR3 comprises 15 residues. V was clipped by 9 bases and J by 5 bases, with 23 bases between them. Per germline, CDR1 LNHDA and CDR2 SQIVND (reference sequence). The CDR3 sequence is CASRKKNGVVHEQYF. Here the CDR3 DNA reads TGTGCCAGCAGAAAAAAAAACGGGGTCGTCCACGAGCAGTACTTC.

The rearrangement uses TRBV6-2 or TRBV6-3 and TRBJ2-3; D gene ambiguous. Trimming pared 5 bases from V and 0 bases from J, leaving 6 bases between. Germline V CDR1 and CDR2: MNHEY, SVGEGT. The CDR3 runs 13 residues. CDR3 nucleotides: TGTGCCAGCAGTAAGGACAGCACAGATACGCAGTATTTT. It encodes CASSKDSTDTQYF.

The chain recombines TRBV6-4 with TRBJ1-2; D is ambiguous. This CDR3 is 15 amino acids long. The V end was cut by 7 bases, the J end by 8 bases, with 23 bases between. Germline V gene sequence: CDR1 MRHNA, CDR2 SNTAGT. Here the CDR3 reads CASNLPPEVTWGYTF. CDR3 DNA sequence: TGTGCCAGCAACCTCCCCCCTGAGGTAACGTGGGGCTACACCTTC.

In nucleotides, the CDR3 is TGTGCCAGCAGCGCGGGGGTAGCATACGAGCAGTACTTC. Amino acids: CASSAGVAYEQYF. The chain employs TRBV7-2 and TRBJ2-7, with 7 bases matching TRBD2. The CDR3 length is 13 residues. The V gene end was trimmed by 5 bases and the J gene end by 4 bases; junction bases not matched to a gene: 5. Per germline, CDR1 SGHTA and CDR2 FQGNSA.

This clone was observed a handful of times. The CDR3 region is CASSHVLRTGVNYGYTF. In DNA, the CDR3 is TGCGCCAGCAGCCATGTTCTCCGGACAGGGGTTAACTATGGCTACACCTTC. This sequence joins TRBV4-1 and TRBJ1-2, with TRBD1 matching 9 bases. CDR1 and CDR2 (germline): MGHRA, YSYEKL. The CDR3 is 17 amino acids. V lost 3 bases and J lost 1; bases outside the gene matches: 9.

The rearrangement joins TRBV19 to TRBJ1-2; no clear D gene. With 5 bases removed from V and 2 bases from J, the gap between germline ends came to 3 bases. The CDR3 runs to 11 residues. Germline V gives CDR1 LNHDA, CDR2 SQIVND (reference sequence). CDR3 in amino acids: CASSQNYGYTF. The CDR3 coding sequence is TGTGCCAGTAGTCAGAACTATGGCTACACCTTC. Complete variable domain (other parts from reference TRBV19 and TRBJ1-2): DGGITQSPKYLFRKEGQNVTLSCEQNLNHDAMYWYRQDPGQGLRLIYYSQIVNDFQKGDIAEGYSVSREKKESFPLTVTSAQKNPTAFYLCASSQNYGYTFGSGTRLTVV.

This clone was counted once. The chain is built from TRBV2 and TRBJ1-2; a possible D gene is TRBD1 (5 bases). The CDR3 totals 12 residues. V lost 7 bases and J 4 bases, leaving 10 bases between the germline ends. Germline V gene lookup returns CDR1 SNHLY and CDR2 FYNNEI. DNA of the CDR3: TGTGCCAGCACCGGGGACCTCTATGGCTACACCTTC. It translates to CASTGDLYGYTF. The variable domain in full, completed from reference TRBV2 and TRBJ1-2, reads EPEVTQTPSHQVTQMGQEVILRCVPISNHLYFYWYRQILGQKVEFLVSFYNNEISEKSEIFDDQFSVERPDGSNFTLKIRSTKLEDSAMYFCASTGDLYGYTFGSGTRLTVV.

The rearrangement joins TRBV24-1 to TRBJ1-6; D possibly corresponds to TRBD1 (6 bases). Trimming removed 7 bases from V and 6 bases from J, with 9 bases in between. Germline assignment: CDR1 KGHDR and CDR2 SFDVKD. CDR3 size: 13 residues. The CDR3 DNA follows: TGTGCCACCAGCACAGGGACTAATTCACCCCTCCACTTT. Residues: CATSTGTNSPLHF.

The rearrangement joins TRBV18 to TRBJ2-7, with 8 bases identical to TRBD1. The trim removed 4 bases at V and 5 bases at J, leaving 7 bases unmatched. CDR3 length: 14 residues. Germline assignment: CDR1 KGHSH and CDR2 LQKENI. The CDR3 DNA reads TGTGCCAGCTCACAAAGACAGGGGATCAACGAGCAGTACTTC. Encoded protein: CASSQRQGINEQYF.

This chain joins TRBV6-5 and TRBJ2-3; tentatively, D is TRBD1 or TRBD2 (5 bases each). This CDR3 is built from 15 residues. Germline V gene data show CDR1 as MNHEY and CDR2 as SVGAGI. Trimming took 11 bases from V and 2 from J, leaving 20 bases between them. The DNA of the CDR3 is TGTGCCTGTTCTTCGGGGCAGCCCTCCACAGATACGCAGTATTTT. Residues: CACSSGQPSTDTQYF.

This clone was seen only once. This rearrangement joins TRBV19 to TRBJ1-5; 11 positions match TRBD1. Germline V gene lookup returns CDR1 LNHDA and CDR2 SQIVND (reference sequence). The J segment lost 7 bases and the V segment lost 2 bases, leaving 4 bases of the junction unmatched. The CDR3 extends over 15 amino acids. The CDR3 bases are TGTGCCAGTAGTATAAATGGACAGGGGGCGCAGCCCCAGCATTTT. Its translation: CASSINGQGAQPQHF. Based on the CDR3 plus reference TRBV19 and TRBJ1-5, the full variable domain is DGGITQSPKYLFRKEGQNVTLSCEQNLNHDAMYWYRQDPGQGLRLIYYSQIVNDFQKGDIAEGYSVSREKKESFPLTVTSAQKNPTAFYLCASSINGQGAQPQHFGDGTRLSIL.

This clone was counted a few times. The chain's CDR3 is CASSSSRGWEDNEQFF. In DNA form, the CDR3 reads TGTGCCAGCAGCTCAAGCCGGGGTTGGGAGGACAATGAGCAGTTCTTC. The chain uses TRBV11-3 and TRBJ2-1; D is possibly TRBD2 (6 bases). The CDR3 is 16 residues long. CDR1 is SGHNT and CDR2 is YENEEA in the germline V gene. The V and J ends lost 4 bases and 5 bases respectively, with 18 bases between them. Filled out from reference TRBV11-3 and TRBJ2-1, the complete variable domain reads EAGVVQSPRYKIIEKKQPVAFWCNPISGHNTLYWYLQNLGQGPELLIRYENEEAVDDSQLPKDRFSAERLKGVDSTLKIQPAELGDSAVYLCASSSSRGWEDNEQFFGPGTRLTVL.

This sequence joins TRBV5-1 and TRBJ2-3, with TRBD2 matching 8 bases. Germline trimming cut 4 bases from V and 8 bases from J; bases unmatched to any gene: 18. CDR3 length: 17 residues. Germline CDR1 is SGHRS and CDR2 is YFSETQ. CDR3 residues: CASSQDTASGSGGTQYF. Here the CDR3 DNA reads TGCGCCAGCAGCCAAGACACTGCTAGCGGGTCCGGGGGTACGCAGTATTTT. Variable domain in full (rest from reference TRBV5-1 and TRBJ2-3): KAGVTQTPRYLIKTRGQQVTLSCSPISGHRSVSWYQQTPGQGLQFLFEYFSETQRNKGNFPGRFSGRQFSNSRSEMNVSTLELGDSALYLCASSQDTASGSGGTQYFGPGTRLTVL.